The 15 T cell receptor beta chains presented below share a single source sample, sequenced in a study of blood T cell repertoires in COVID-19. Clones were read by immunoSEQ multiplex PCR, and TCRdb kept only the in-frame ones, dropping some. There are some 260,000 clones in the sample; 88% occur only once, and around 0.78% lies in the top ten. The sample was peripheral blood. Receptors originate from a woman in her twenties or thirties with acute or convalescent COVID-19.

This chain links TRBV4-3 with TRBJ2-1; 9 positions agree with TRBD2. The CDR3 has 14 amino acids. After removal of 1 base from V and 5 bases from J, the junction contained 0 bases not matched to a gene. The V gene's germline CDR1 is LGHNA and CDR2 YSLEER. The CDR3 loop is CASSQGTSDNEQFF. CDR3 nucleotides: TGCGCCAGCAGCCAAGGGACTAGCGACAATGAGCAGTTCTTC.

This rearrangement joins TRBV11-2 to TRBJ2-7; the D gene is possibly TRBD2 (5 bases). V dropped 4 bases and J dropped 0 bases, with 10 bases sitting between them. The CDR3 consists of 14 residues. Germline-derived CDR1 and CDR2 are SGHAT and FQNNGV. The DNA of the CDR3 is TGTGCCAGCAGCTCCGCCGGGGTCTCCTACGAGCAGTACTTC. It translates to CASSSAGVSYEQYF.

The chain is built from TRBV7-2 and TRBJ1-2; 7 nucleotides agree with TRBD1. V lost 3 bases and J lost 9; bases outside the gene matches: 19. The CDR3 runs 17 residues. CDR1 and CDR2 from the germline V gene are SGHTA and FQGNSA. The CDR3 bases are TGTGCCAGCAGCTTCCATTCCGGGGACAGCTCACAATCCAGCTACACCTTC. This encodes CASSFHSGDSSQSSYTF.

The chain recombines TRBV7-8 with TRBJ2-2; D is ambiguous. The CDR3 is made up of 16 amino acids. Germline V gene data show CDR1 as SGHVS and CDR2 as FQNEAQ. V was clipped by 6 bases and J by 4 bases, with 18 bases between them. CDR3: CASSPPERLLTGELFF. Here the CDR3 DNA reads TGTGCCAGCAGTCCCCCCGAGCGACTTCTCACCGGGGAGCTGTTTTTT.

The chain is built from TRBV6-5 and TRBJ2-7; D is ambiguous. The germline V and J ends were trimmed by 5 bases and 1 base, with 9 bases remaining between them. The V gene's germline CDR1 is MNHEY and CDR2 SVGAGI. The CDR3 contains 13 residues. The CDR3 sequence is CASSRSTSYEQYF. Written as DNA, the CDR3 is TGTGCCAGCAGTCGTAGCACGTCCTACGAGCAGTACTTC.

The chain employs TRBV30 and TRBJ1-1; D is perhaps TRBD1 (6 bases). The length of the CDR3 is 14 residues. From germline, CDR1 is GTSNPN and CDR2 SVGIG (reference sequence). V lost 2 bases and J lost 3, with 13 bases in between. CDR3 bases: TGTGCCTGGAGTCAAGAGACAGGACACACTGAAGCTTTCTTT. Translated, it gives CAWSQETGHTEAFF.

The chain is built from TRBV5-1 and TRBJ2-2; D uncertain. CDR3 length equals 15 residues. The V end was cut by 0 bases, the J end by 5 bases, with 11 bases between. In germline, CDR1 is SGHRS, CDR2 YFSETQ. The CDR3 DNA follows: TGCGCCAGCAGCTTGGAGACAATCAATACCGGGGAGCTGTTTTTT. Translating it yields CASSLETINTGELFF.

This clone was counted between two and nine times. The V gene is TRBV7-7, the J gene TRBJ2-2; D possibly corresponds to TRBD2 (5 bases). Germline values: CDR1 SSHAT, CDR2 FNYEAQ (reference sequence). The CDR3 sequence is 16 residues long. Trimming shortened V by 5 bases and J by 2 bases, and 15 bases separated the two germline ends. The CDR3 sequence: CASSLLSDHNTGELFF. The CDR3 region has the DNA TGTGCCAGCAGCCTGCTTAGCGACCACAACACCGGGGAGCTGTTTTTT. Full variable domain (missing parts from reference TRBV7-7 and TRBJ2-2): GAGVSQSPRYKVTKRGQDVTLRCDPISSHATLYWYQQALGQGPEFLTYFNYEAQPDKSGLPSDRFSAERPEGSISTLTIQRTEQRDSAMYRCASSLLSDHNTGELFFGEGSRLTVL.

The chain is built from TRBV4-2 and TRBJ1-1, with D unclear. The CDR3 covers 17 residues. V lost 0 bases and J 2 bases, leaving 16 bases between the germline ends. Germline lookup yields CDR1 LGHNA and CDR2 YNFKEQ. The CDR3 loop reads CASSQDVQAVFNTEAFF. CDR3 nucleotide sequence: TGTGCCAGCAGCCAAGATGTCCAGGCTGTGTTCAACACTGAAGCTTTCTTT.

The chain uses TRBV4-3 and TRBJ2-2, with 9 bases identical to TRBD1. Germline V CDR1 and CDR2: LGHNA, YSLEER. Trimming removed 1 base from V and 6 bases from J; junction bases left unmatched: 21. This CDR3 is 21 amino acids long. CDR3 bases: TGCGCCAGCAGCCAAGTTAGGTTTGGTTTCCGGACAGGGGTTTTTCCCGGGGAGCTGTTTTTT. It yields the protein CASSQVRFGFRTGVFPGELFF.

As DNA, the CDR3 is TGTGCCAGCAGTTCAGCGGGAGGTTACGAGCAGTACTTC. This translates into CASSSAGGYEQYF. The chain recombines TRBV27 with TRBJ2-7; TRBD2 matches 9 bases. The CDR3 is made up of 13 amino acids. The V gene end was trimmed by 4 bases and the J gene end by 4 bases; junction bases not matched to a gene: 2. The V gene's germline CDR1 is MNHEY and CDR2 SMNVEV (reference sequence).

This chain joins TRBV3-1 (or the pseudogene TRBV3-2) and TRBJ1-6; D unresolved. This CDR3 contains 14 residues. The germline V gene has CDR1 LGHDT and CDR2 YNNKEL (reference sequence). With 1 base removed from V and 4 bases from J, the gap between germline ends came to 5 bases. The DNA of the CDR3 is TGTGCCAGCAGCCAAGTTCTTTATAATTCACCCCTCCACTTT. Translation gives CASSQVLYNSPLHF.

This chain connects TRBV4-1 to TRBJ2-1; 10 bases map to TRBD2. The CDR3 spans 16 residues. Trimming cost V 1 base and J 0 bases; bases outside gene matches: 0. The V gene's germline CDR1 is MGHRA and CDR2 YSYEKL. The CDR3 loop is CASSQASGSSYNEQFF. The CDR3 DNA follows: TGCGCCAGCAGCCAAGCTAGCGGGAGCTCCTACAATGAGCAGTTCTTC.

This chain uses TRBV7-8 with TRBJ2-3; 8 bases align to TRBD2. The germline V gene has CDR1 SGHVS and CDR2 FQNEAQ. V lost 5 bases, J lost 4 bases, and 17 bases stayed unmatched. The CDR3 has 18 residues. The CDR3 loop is CASSARPGGLRIADTQYF. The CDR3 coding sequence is TGTGCCAGCAGCGCGCGCCCGGGAGGGCTTAGAATTGCAGATACGCAGTATTTT.

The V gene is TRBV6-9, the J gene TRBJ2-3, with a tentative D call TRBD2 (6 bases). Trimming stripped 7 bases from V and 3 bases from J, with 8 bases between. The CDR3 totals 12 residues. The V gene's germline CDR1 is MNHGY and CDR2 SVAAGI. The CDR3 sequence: CASMGGTDTQYF. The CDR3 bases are TGTGCCAGCATGGGGGGAACAGATACGCAGTATTTT.